The 10 T cell receptor beta chains below all came from one sample that was sequenced in a study of type 1 regulatory T cells. The antigens these receptors bind are not known. TCRdb re-derived calls from the reads in MiXCR, one entry per CDR3 protein. The sample carries approximately 72,000 distinct CDR3 sequences, approximately 64% recorded once. Sequencing was done on a sample of cultured T cells, either the whole culture or a sorted T cell fraction (not recorded which). Described subset: Tr1-enriched cell product generated in vitro against host alloantigens. All receptors come from a human donor in good health.

This clonotype is a singleton in its sample. The chain couples TRBV18 to TRBJ1-2, with TRBD1 as a possible D gene (6 bases). The CDR3 runs 12 residues. The germline CDR1 and CDR2 sequences are KGHSH and LQKENI. Trimming left V 2 bases short and J 14 bases short, with 15 bases between. The CDR3 coding sequence is TGTGCCAGCTCACCAGGGCAGGGGCCGCAGACCTTC. It encodes CASSPGQGPQTF.

The V gene is TRBV6-2 or TRBV6-3, the J gene TRBJ2-1; 13 positions match TRBD2. J gave up 7 bases and V 5 bases, and 2 bases lay outside the gene matches. The CDR3 spans 14 residues. Germline CDR1 and CDR2: MNHEY and SVGEGT. The CDR3 spells CASSRTSGSNEQFF. The CDR3 DNA sequence: TGTGCCAGCAGTAGGACTAGCGGGAGTAATGAGCAGTTCTTC.

This chain uses TRBV28 with TRBJ2-1; D perhaps matches TRBD2 (5 bases). This CDR3 region has 13 residues. The ends were cut back, 2 bases at V and 6 bases at J, with 8 bases in the middle. Germline CDR1 and CDR2: MDHEN and SYDVKM. CDR3 residues: CASSLATSNEQFF. The CDR3 DNA reads as TGTGCCAGCAGTTTAGCTACTAGCAATGAGCAGTTCTTC.

This clonotype was picked up one time. The chain combines TRBV6-1 with TRBJ2-7; D tentatively fits TRBD1 or TRBD2 (5 bases each). CDR1 is MNHNS, CDR2 SASEGT, per germline. Deletions cut 2 bases from V and 3 bases from J, with 14 bases between. CDR3 length: 15 residues. The CDR3 coding sequence is TGTGCCAGCAGTGAAAGTCTGGGACCAGGCTACGAGCAGTACTTC. Translated, it gives CASSESLGPGYEQYF.

This clonotype has just a few counts. The chain recombines TRBV20-1 with TRBJ2-7; D may be TRBD2 (6 bases). Germline lookup yields CDR1 DFQATT and CDR2 SNEGSKA (reference sequence). Trimming took 1 base from V and 2 from J, leaving 15 bases between them. The CDR3 is 15 amino acids. CDR3 protein: CSARVQEGEAYEQYF. The CDR3 DNA reads TGCAGTGCTAGAGTTCAGGAGGGAGAAGCCTACGAGCAGTACTTC.

The CDR3 spells CASAYLDTGELFF. The CDR3 region has the DNA TGCGCCAGCGCTTACCTCGACACCGGGGAGCTGTTTTTT. The chain couples TRBV10-2 to TRBJ2-2; D not resolved. Germline assignment: CDR1 WSHSY and CDR2 SAAADI. The CDR3 covers 13 residues. V was pared by 8 bases and J by 3 bases, with 10 bases between.

The rearrangement uses TRBV4-2 and TRBJ2-7, with 7 nucleotides matching TRBD2. The ends lost 0 bases at V and 1 base at J; junction bases unmatched: 0. In germline, CDR1 is LGHNA, CDR2 YNFKEQ. This CDR3 has 14 amino acids. In DNA, the CDR3 is TGTGCCAGCAGCCAAGAGCGGGGGTCCTACGAGCAGTACTTC. Its protein is CASSQERGSYEQYF.

The genes are TRBV27 and TRBJ2-2, with D perhaps TRBD1 or TRBD2 (5 bases each). The germline V and J ends were trimmed by 7 bases and 5 bases, with 20 bases remaining between them. The CDR3 consists of 16 residues. From germline, CDR1 is MNHEY and CDR2 SMNVEV (reference sequence). The chain's CDR3 is CASTTVGGISTGELFF. The CDR3 nucleotides are TGTGCCAGCACCACGGTTGGGGGAATTTCTACCGGGGAGCTGTTTTTT.

The gene calls are TRBV4-1 and TRBJ2-2; D unresolved. V was cut by 3 bases and J by 3 bases, with 11 bases left in between. This CDR3 contains 15 residues. CDR1 MGHRA and CDR2 YSYEKL come from the germline V gene. The DNA of the CDR3 is TGCGCCAGCAGCCAGATGAACCGGGACACCGGGGAGCTGTTTTTT. Its translation is CASSQMNRDTGELFF.

The J gene is TRBJ2-2, the V gene TRBV7-8; possible D gene TRBD2, 5 bases. The germline V gene encodes CDR1 SGHVS and CDR2 FQNEAQ. This CDR3 spans 14 amino acids. V shed 2 bases and J shed 7 bases, with 11 bases lying between them. The CDR3: CASSLSVGVGELFF. The CDR3 DNA reads as TGTGCCAGCAGCTTATCCGTCGGGGTCGGGGAGCTGTTTTTT.